This T cell receptor beta chain appears in the sequencing data of a study of circulating and synovial CD4+ cells in juvenile arthritis. The trim removed 6 bases at V and 6 bases at J, leaving 2 bases unmatched. CDR3 length equals 14 residues. Germline lookup yields CDR1 SNHLY and CDR2 FYNNEI. Points on this clone: Other nucleotide sequences in the sample specify the same CDR3.

The data were produced by immunoSEQ multiplex PCR, yet TCRdb's version contains in-frame clones alone and is incomplete. The sample lists about 16,000 clones; approximately 90% were seen once. This TCR was sampled from a human donor with juvenile idiopathic arthritis. Sequenced: CD4+ T cells from blood. The chain recombines TRBV2 with TRBJ1-6, with 10 bases identical to TRBD1. CDR3 region: CASSRDRGNSPLHF. The CDR3 coding sequence is TGTGCCAGCAGCCGGGACAGGGGTAATTCACCCCTCCACTTT.